The 8 T cell receptor beta chains reported below all come from one sample, sequenced in a study of regulatory T cells in long-lasting Graves disease. Arm-PCR of CDR3 regions and iRepertoire HTBI primers were used to build TCR beta libraries. From the multiplex PCR reads, TCRdb called clonotypes with MiXCR, one entry per CDR3 protein. The sample includes about 340,000 distinct CDR3 sequences, 15% to 20% of them seen just once. Sample time point: persistent/refractory GD, antithyroid drugs over 5 years with positive TRAb. Construction of the TCR library relied on RNA isolated from PBMCs. The material was peripheral blood mononuclear cells (PBMCs), obtained when the disease was refractory, from a patient treated with antithyroid drugs. These receptors all stem from a female donor with Graves disease.

This clonotype was picked up many times. The rearrangement joins TRBV20-1 to TRBJ2-7; 9 nucleotides agree with TRBD1. The germline V gene encodes CDR1 DFQATT and CDR2 SNEGSKA (reference sequence). The CDR3 has 13 residues. The V segment lost 5 bases and the J segment 6 bases; nucleotides outside the gene matches: 8. This chain's CDR3 is CSADGTGKGEQYF. The CDR3 DNA reads TGCAGTGCTGACGGGACAGGGAAAGGCGAGCAGTACTTC.

This clonotype was observed many times. The gene calls are TRBV27 and TRBJ2-7; the D is unclear. Trimming removed 2 bases from V and 3 bases from J, with 14 bases in between. Germline V gene sequence: CDR1 MNHEY, CDR2 SMNVEV (reference sequence). This CDR3 contains 15 residues. The CDR3 spells CASSLGPAPIYEQYF. For the CDR3, the DNA is TGTGCCAGCAGTTTAGGCCCTGCCCCCATCTACGAGCAGTACTTC.

This clonotype was observed at least ten times. The chain carries TRBV20-1 and TRBJ2-5; no reliable D call. Trimming left V 4 bases short and J 7 bases short, with 13 bases between. The germline V gene encodes CDR1 DFQATT and CDR2 SNEGSKA (reference sequence). The CDR3 is made up of 12 amino acids. The CDR3 region has the DNA TGCAGTGCTACGGGCTCCACTCCGACCCAGTACTTC. Protein product: CSATGSTPTQYF.

The chain joins TRBV18 to TRBJ1-1; TRBD1 aligns across 8 bases. Germline loops: CDR1 KGHSH, CDR2 LQKENI. The CDR3 spans 17 residues. The V and J ends lost 3 bases and 1 base, in that order; junction bases with no gene match: 10. This chain's CDR3 is CASSPMGQASANTEAFF. CDR3 nucleotide sequence: TGTGCCAGCTCACCCATGGGACAGGCATCTGCGAACACTGAAGCTTTCTTT.

The chain has TRBV20-1 and TRBJ1-2, with 9 nucleotides matching TRBD1. V was clipped by 2 bases and J by 8 bases; unmatched bases: 12. Looked up from germline, CDR1 is DFQATT and CDR2 is SNEGSKA (reference sequence). This CDR3 comprises 15 residues. The DNA for the CDR3 is TGCAGTGCTAGACCCTTGACAGGGGGGTTGACAGGCTACACCTTC. Translation: CSARPLTGGLTGYTF.

In its sample, this clonotype was seen many times. The V and J genes are TRBV27 and TRBJ2-7; 10 bases fit TRBD1. This CDR3 is built from 15 residues. After removal of 5 bases from V and 5 bases from J, the junction contained 9 bases not matched to a gene. Looked up from germline, CDR1 is MNHEY and CDR2 is SMNVEV (reference sequence). Written as DNA, the CDR3 is TGTGCCAGCAGTCTAGGTGGGACAGGGGATAACGAGCAGTACTTC. It is translated as CASSLGGTGDNEQYF.

This clonotype showed up many times. In DNA, the CDR3 is TGTGCCAGCAGTTACCGAAACGCTGGGGCCAACGTCCTGACTTTC. Residues: CASSYRNAGANVLTF. The V and J genes are TRBV6-2 or TRBV6-3 and TRBJ2-6; D is unresolved. CDR3 length equals 15 residues. Trimming stripped 2 bases from V and 2 bases from J, with 7 bases between. Germline CDR1 MNHEY, CDR2 SVGEGT.

This clonotype has only a few counts. The chain joins TRBV30 to TRBJ2-1; TRBD1 aligns across 9 bases. The CDR3 is 17 residues long. Trimming removed 2 bases from V and 4 bases from J; junction bases left unmatched: 12. CDR1 is GTSNPN, CDR2 SVGIG, per germline (reference sequence). The CDR3 nucleotides read TGTGCCTGGAGTCCACGAAACTACAGGGGGCGGTACAATGAGCAGTTCTTC. It yields the protein CAWSPRNYRGRYNEQFF.